This entry describes one T cell receptor beta chain. Antigen unknown. The CDR3 spans 13 residues. Unmatched junction bases numbered 7, after V lost 7 bases and J lost 5 bases. The germline V gene encodes CDR1 LNHDA and CDR2 SQIVND (reference sequence). Clones were read by immunoSEQ multiplex PCR, and TCRdb kept only the in-frame ones, dropping some. In the table there are some 74,000 clones, around 90% of which are singletons. The data belong to a study of T cell responses to AZD1222 COVID-19 vaccine. Study conclusions and caveats: Reports indicate that nearly half of spike-specific TCRs are directed at unmutated variant regions. Of the AZD1222 recipients, only 5 or 6 were seropositive at baseline. CD4 TCRs covered the whole spike, strongest at regions 160-218 and 743-854.

The source material was peripheral blood, sampled 28 days after the second AZD1222 dose. This chain joins TRBV19 and TRBJ1-2, with TRBD1 identical over 7 bases. This TCR was sampled from an adult who received the AZD1222 COVID-19 vaccine. CDR3 nucleotides: TGTGCCAGTAATGACAGGGACTTTTATGGCTACACCTTC. Translated, it gives CASNDRDFYGYTF.